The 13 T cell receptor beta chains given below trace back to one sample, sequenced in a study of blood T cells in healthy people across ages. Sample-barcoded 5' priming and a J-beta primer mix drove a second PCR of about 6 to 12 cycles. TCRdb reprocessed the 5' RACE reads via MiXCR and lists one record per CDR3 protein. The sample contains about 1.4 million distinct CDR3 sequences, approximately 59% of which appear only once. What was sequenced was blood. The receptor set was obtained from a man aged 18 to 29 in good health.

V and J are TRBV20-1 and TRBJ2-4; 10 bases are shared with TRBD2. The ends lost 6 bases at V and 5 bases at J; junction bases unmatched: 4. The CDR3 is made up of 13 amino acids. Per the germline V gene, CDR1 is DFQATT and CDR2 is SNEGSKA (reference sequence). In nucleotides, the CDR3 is TGCAGTGCGGATGGGACTAGCGAAAACATTCAGTACTTC. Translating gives CSADGTSENIQYF.

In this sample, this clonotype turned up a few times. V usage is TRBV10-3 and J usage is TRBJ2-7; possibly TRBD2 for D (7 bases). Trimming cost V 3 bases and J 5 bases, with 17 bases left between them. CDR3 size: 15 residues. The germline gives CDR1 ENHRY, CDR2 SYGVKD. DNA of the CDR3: TGTGCCATCAGTGAACAGGGAGGGGGGATCCACGAGCAGTACTTC. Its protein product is CAISEQGGGIHEQYF.

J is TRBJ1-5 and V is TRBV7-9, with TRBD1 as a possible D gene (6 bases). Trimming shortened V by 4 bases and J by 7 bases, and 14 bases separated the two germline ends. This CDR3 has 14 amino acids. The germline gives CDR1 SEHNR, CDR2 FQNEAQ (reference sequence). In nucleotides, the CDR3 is TGTGCCAGCAGCTCAGAACAGGGATGGCAGCCCCAGCATTTT. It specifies CASSSEQGWQPQHF.

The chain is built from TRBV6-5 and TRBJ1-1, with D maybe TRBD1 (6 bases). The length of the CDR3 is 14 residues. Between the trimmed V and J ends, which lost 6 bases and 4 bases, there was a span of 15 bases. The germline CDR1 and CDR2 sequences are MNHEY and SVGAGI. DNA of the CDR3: TGTGCCAGCAGGCCGACTACAGGGAGCACTGAAGCTTTCTTT. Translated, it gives CASRPTTGSTEAFF.

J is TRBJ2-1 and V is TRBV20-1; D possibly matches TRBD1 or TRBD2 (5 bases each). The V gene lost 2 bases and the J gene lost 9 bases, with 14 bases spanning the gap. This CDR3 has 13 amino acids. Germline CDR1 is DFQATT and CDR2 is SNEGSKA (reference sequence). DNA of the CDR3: TGCAGTGCTAGACCACTGGGGGACGGTGAGCAGTTCTTC. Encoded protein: CSARPLGDGEQFF.

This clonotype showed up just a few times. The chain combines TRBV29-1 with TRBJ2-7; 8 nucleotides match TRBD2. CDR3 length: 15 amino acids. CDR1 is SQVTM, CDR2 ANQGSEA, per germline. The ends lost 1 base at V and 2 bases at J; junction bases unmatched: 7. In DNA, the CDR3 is TGCAGCGTTGAAGGTGTCGGGGGGGGTACCTACGAGCAGTACTTC. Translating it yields CSVEGVGGGTYEQYF.

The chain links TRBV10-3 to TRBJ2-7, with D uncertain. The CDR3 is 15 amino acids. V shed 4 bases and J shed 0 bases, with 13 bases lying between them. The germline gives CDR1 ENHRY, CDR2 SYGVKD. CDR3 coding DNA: TGTGCCATCAGTGGGTCAAGGTCAAGCTCCTACGAGCAGTACTTC. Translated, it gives CAISGSRSSSYEQYF.

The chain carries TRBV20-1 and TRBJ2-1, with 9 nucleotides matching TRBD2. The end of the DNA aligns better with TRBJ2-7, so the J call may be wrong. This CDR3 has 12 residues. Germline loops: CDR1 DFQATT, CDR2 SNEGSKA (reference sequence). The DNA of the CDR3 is TGCAGTTGGGCGCGGGAGGGCCACGAGCAGTACTTC. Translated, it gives CSWAREGHEQYF.

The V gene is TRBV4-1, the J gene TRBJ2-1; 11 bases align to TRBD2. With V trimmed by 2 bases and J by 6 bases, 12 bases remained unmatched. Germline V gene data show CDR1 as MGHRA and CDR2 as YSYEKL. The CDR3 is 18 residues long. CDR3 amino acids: CASSQWVSGRAGVNEQFF. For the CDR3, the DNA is TGCGCCAGCAGCCAATGGGTTAGCGGGAGGGCGGGGGTCAATGAGCAGTTCTTC.

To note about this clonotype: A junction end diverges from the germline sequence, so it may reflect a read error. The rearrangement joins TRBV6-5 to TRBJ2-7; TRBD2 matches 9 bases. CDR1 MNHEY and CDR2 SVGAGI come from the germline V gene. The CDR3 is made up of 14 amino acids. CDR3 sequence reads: CASSDSTSGYEQYF. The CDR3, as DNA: TGTGCCAGCAGTGACTCGACTAGCGGTTACGAGCAGTACTTC.

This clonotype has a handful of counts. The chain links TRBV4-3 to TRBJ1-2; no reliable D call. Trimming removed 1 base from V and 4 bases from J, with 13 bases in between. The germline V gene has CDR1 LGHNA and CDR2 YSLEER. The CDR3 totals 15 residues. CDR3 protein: CASSQARATVYGYTF. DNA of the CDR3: TGCGCCAGCAGCCAAGCTAGGGCTACCGTCTATGGCTACACCTTC.

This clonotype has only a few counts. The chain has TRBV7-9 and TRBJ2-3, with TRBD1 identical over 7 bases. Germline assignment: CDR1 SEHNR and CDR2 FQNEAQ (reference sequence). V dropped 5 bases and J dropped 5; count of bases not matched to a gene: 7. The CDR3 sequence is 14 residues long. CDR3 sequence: CASSEQGRGDTQYF. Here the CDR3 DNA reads TGTGCCAGCAGCGAACAGGGGCGCGGAGATACGCAGTATTTT.

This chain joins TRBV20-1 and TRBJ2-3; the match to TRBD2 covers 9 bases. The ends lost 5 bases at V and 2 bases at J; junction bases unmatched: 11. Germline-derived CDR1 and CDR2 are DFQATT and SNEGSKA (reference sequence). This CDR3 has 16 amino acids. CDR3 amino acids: CSAGTRGTSITDTQYF. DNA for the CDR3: TGCAGTGCTGGAACTAGGGGGACTAGCATCACAGATACGCAGTATTTT.